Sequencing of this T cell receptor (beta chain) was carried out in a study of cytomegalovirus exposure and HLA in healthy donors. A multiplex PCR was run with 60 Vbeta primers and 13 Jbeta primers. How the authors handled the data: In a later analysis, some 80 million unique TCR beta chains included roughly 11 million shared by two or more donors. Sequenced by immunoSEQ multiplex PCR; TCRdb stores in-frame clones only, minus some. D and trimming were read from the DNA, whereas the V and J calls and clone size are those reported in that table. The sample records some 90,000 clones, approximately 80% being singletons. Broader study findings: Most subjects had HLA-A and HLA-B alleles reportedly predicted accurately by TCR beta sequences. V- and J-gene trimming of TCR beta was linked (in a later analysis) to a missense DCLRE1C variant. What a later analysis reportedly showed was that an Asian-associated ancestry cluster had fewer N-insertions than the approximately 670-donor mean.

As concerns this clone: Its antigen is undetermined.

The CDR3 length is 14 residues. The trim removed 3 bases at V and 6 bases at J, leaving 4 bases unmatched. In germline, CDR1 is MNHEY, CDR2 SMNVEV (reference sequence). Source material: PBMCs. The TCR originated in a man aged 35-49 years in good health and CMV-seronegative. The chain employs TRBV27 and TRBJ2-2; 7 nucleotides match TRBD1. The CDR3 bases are TGTGCCAGCAGTTTGAGGGGGCGCGCCGGGGAGCTGTTTTTT. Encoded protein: CASSLRGRAGELFF.